The entry below gives a single T cell receptor beta chain sequence along with its context. Only in-frame clones appear in the TCRdb table, and some are missing; sequencing was by immunoSEQ multiplex PCR. Of more than 20,000 clones detected, about nine tenths appear once; the ten largest clones hold 0.55% to 0.7%. The source of the sample is a study of T cell repertoires and Cas9 in healthy adults. The overall study: Characterization of SpCas9-reactive CD4 and CD8 T cells covered multi-effector potency, cytotoxicity and lineage.

Germline V gives CDR1 MNHEY, CDR2 SVGAGI. The V gene lost 5 bases and the J gene lost 3 bases, with 10 bases spanning the gap. There are 14 residues in the CDR3. This sequence was found in a human donor in good health. Sequencing was performed on CD4+ effector T cells (CD127+, CD25-, CD137-, CD154-) from PBMCs; culture status not recorded. The rearrangement joins TRBV6-5 to TRBJ1-4; D is uncertain. The CDR3 coding sequence is TGTGCCAGCAGTCTGGAGGGCTCTAATGAAAAACTGTTTTTT. As protein: CASSLEGSNEKLFF.